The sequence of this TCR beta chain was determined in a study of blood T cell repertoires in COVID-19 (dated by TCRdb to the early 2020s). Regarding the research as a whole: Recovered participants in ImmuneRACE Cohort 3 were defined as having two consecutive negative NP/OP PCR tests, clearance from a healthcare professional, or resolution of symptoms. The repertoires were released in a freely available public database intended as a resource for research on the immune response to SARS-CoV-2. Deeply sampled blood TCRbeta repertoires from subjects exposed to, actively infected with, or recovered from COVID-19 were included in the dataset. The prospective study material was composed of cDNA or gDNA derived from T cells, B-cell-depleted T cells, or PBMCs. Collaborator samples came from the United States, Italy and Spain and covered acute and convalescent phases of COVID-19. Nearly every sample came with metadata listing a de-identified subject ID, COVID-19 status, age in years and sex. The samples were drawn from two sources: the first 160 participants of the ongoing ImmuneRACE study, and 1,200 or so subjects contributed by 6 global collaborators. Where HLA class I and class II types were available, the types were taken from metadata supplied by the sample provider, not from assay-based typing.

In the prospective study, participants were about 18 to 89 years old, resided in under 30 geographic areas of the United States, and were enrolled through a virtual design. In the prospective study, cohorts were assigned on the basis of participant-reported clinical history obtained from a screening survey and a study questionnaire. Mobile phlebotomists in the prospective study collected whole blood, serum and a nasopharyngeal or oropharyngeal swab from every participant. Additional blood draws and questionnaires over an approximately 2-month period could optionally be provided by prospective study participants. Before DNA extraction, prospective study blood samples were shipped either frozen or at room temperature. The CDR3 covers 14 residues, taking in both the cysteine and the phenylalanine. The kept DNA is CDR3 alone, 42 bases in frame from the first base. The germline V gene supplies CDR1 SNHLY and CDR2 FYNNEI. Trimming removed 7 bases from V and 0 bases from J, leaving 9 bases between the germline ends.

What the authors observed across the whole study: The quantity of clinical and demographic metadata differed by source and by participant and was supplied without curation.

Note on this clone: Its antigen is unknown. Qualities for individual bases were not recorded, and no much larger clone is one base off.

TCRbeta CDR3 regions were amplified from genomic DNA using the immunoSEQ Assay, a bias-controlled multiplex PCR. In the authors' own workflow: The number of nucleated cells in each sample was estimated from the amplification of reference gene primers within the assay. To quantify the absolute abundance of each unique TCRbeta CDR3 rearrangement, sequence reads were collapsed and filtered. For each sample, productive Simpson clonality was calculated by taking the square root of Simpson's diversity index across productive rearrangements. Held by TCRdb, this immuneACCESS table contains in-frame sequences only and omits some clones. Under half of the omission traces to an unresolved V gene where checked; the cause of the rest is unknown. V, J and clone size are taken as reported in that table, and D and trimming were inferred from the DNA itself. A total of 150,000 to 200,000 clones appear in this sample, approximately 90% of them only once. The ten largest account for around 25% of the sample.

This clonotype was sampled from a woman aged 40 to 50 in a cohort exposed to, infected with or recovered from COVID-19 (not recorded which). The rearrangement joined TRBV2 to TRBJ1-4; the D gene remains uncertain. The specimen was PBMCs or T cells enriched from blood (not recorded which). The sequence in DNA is TGTGCCAGCATTAGTCCTGCAACTAATGAAAAACTGTTTTTT. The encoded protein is CASISPATNEKLFF.